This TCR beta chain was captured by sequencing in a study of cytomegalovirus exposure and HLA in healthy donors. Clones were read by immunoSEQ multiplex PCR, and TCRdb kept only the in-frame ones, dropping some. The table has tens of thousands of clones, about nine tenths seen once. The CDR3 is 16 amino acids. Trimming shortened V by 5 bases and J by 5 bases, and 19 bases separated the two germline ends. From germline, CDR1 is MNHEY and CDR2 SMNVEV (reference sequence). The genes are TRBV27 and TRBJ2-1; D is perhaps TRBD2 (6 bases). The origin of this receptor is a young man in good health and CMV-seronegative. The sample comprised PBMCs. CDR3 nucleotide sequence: TGTGCCAGCAGTCTGGGCGTTAGCGGTGTAAACAATGAGCAGTTCTTC. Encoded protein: CASSLGVSGVNNEQFF.